The 14 T cell receptor beta chains below come from one sample, sequenced in a study of identical twins. In TCRdb, the 5' RACE reads were re-called with MiXCR into one record per CDR3 protein. The sample carries a few hundred thousand distinct CDR3 sequences, around 20% recorded once. Sequencing was done on a sample of naive T cells sorted from blood. The receptors originated from a man between 45 and 60 years old in good health.

This clonotype was counted many times. J is TRBJ1-1 and V is TRBV3-1; D remains ambiguous. CDR1 is LGHDT and CDR2 is YNNKEL in the germline V gene (reference sequence). Trimming took 1 base from V and 5 from J, leaving 14 bases between them. The CDR3 totals 15 residues. The CDR3 DNA is TGTGCCAGCAGCCAAGTAAGGGTGATAAGGACTGAAGCTTTCTTT. This codes for CASSQVRVIRTEAFF.

This clonotype was detected a few times. The chain is built from TRBV7-8 and TRBJ2-1, with 7 nucleotides matching TRBD2. The CDR3 has 18 amino acids. CDR1 is SGHVS, CDR2 FQNEAQ, per germline. Trimming removed 1 base from V and 0 bases from J; junction bases left unmatched: 9. CDR3 sequence (DNA): TGTGCCAGCAGCTTAGTTCTAGGGCGGGGGAGCTCCTACAATGAGCAGTTCTTC. Its protein product is CASSLVLGRGSSYNEQFF. The full variable domain, in which reference TRBV7-8 and TRBJ2-1 provide the parts outside the CDR3, is GAGVSQSPRYKVAKRGQDVALRCDPISGHVSLFWYQQALGQGPEFLTYFQNEAQLDKSGLPSDRFFAERPEGSVSTLKIQRTQQEDSAVYLCASSLVLGRGSSYNEQFFGPGTRLTVL.

This clonotype was counted a few times. The chain couples TRBV28 to TRBJ2-1; TRBD2 matches 13 bases. J lost 10 bases, V lost 3 bases, and 6 bases had no gene match. The CDR3 loop spans 15 amino acids. Germline assignment: CDR1 MDHEN and CDR2 SYDVKM. CDR3 amino acids: CASSLTSGRIKEQFF. For the CDR3, the DNA is TGTGCCAGCAGTTTGACTAGCGGGAGGATTAAGGAGCAGTTCTTC.

The chain carries TRBV6-5 and TRBJ1-1, with D hard to call. The CDR3 is 14 residues long. Germline V lookup: CDR1 MNHEY, CDR2 SVGAGI. V lost 0 bases, J lost 3 bases, and 8 bases lay in between. CDR3 protein: CASSYSLTDTEAFF. The DNA for the CDR3 is TGTGCCAGCAGTTACTCCCTGACGGACACTGAAGCTTTCTTT.

This clonotype was observed a few times. The V call is TRBV2, the J call TRBJ1-5; a weak D match, TRBD1 (5 bases). CDR1 SNHLY and CDR2 FYNNEI come from the germline V gene. The V and J ends lost 5 bases and 3 bases respectively, with 14 bases between them. The CDR3 extends over 15 amino acids. This chain's CDR3 is CASSPLQEANQPQHF. In DNA form, the CDR3 reads TGTGCCAGCAGTCCTTTACAGGAGGCCAATCAGCCCCAGCATTTT. Using reference TRBV2 and TRBJ1-5 for the parts outside the CDR3, the full variable domain is EPEVTQTPSHQVTQMGQEVILRCVPISNHLYFYWYRQILGQKVEFLVSFYNNEISEKSEIFDDQFSVERPDGSNFTLKIRSTKLEDSAMYFCASSPLQEANQPQHFGDGTRLSIL.

The J gene is TRBJ2-5, the V gene TRBV6-1; 7 positions agree with TRBD2. CDR3 length equals 15 residues. The germline V gene encodes CDR1 MNHNS and CDR2 SASEGT. Losses at the gene ends were 7 bases for V and 2 bases for J; bases not matched to a gene: 10. CDR3 bases: TGTGCCAGCAACCCTGGGGGGGGGATTCAAGAGACCCAGTACTTC. Residues: CASNPGGGIQETQYF.

At least ten counts were recorded for this clonotype. CDR3 amino acids: CASSPRDRGIPPLHF. The CDR3, as DNA: TGCGCCAGCAGCCCGCGGGACAGGGGGATCCCACCCCTCCACTTT. V usage is TRBV5-1 and J usage is TRBJ1-6; 11 bases align to TRBD1. CDR3 length equals 15 residues. CDR1 and CDR2 (germline): SGHRS, YFSETQ. V was clipped by 4 bases and J by 11 bases; unmatched bases: 8. The full variable domain, in which reference TRBV5-1 and TRBJ1-6 provide the parts outside the CDR3, is KAGVTQTPRYLIKTRGQQVTLSCSPISGHRSVSWYQQTPGQGLQFLFEYFSETQRNKGNFPGRFSGRQFSNSRSEMNVSTLELGDSALYLCASSPRDRGIPPLHFGNGTRLTVT.

This clonotype was seen more than once but under ten times. J is TRBJ2-5 and V is TRBV10-3; TRBD2 aligns across 8 bases. Germline V lookup: CDR1 ENHRY, CDR2 SYGVKD. The CDR3 runs 15 residues. The V segment lost 5 bases and the J segment 5 bases; nucleotides outside the gene matches: 10. The CDR3 region is CAISTRAGGRETQYF. Here the CDR3 DNA reads TGTGCCATCAGTACCCGGGCGGGGGGTCGTGAGACCCAGTACTTC.

The V and J genes are TRBV6-1 and TRBJ1-2; D remains unclear. Germline CDR1 is MNHNS and CDR2 is SASEGT. The length of the CDR3 is 13 residues. With 8 bases removed from V and 0 bases from J, the gap between germline ends came to 10 bases. The CDR3 region is CASWRRANYGYTF. The CDR3 DNA reads TGTGCCAGCTGGCGTCGAGCTAACTATGGCTACACCTTC.

The gene calls are TRBV7-2 and TRBJ2-2; no firm D call. The CDR3 length is 16 residues. Germline CDR1 and CDR2: SGHTA and FQGNSA. The V end was cut by 1 base, the J end by 2 bases, with 11 bases between. CDR3 region: CASSLESRRNTGELFF. The CDR3 DNA reads TGTGCCAGCAGCTTAGAATCTAGGCGAAACACCGGGGAGCTGTTTTTT.

The table lists this clonotype with a few counts. This chain joins TRBV7-9 and TRBJ2-2; D uncertain. This CDR3 comprises 13 residues. V was clipped by 5 bases and J by 7 bases, with 11 bases between them. Germline CDR1 and CDR2: SEHNR and FQNEAQ (reference sequence). This chain's CDR3 is CASSRAPHGELFF. Here the CDR3 DNA reads TGTGCCAGCAGCCGGGCTCCCCACGGGGAGCTGTTTTTT.

The chain recombines TRBV28 with TRBJ2-5, with 14 bases lining up with TRBD2. The CDR3 covers 17 residues. CDR1 and CDR2 from the germline V gene are MDHEN and SYDVKM. V dropped 2 bases and J dropped 4; count of bases not matched to a gene: 6. The CDR3 reads CASSLATSGRVIETQYF. The CDR3 bases are TGTGCCAGCAGTTTAGCGACTAGCGGGAGGGTCATAGAGACCCAGTACTTC.

The chain links TRBV20-1 to TRBJ2-2; no firm D call. This CDR3 has 16 amino acids. Trimming cost V 2 bases and J 6 bases, with 19 bases left between them. Looked up from germline, CDR1 is DFQATT and CDR2 is SNEGSKA (reference sequence). The CDR3, as DNA: TGCAGTGCTAGACCCCTTTTACCGCCAGGATCCGGGGAGCTGTTTTTT. This encodes CSARPLLPPGSGELFF.

The chain carries TRBV20-1 and TRBJ2-3; TRBD1 might be the D (6 bases). This CDR3 spans 17 amino acids. The V end was cut by 2 bases, the J end by 2 bases, with 20 bases between. Per the germline V gene, CDR1 is DFQATT and CDR2 is SNEGSKA (reference sequence). This CDR3 is CSARPPLGRGYTDTQYF. Here the CDR3 DNA reads TGCAGTGCTAGACCCCCTCTGGGCAGGGGATACACAGATACGCAGTATTTT.